This entry concerns a single T cell receptor beta chain. Data came from immunoSEQ multiplex PCR; TCRdb stores just in-frame clones and leaves some out. This repertoire shows around 260,000 clones, 90% to 95% found once; its top ten account for about 2%. The sample comes from a study of blood T cell repertoires in COVID-19. On the study more broadly: COVID-19 samples, acute and convalescent, were from the United States, Italy and Spain. Sample material is recorded as cDNA or gDNA derived from T cells, B-cell-depleted T cells, or PBMCs.

Germline CDR1 is LNHNV and CDR2 is YYDKDF (reference sequence). This CDR3 has 14 amino acids. Deletions cut 5 bases from V and 7 bases from J, with 17 bases between. The gene calls are TRBV15 and TRBJ1-1, with D maybe TRBD1 (5 bases). The source is a woman between 25 and 40 years old with COVID-19, enrolled during active disease. Material: peripheral blood. Here the CDR3 reads CATSSRTGVGEAFF. CDR3 coding DNA: TGTGCCACCAGCTCCCGGACGGGGGTGGGTGAAGCTTTCTTT.